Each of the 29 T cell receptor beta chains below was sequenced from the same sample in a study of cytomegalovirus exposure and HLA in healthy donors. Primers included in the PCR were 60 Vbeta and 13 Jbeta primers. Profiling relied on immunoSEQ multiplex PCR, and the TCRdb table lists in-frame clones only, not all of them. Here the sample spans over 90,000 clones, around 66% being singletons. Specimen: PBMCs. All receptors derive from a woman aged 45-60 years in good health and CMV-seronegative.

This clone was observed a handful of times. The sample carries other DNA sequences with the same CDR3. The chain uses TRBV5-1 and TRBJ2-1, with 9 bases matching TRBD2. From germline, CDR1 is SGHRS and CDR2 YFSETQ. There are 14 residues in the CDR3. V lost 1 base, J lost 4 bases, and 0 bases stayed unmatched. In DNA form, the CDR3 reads TGCGCCAGCAGCTTGAGCGGGGGGTACAATGAGCAGTTCTTC. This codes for CASSLSGGYNEQFF.

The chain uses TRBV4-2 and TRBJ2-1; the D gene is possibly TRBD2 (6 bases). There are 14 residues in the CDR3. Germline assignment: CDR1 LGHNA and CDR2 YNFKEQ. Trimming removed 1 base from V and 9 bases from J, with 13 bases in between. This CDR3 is CASSQVTGVIEQFF. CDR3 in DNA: TGTGCCAGCAGCCAAGTGACGGGAGTAATTGAGCAGTTCTTC.

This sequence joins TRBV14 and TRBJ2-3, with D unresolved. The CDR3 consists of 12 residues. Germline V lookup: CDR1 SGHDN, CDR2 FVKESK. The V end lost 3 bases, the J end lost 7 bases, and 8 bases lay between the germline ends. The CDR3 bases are TGTGCCAGCAGCCACAACTCTTATACGCAGTATTTT. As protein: CASSHNSYTQYF.

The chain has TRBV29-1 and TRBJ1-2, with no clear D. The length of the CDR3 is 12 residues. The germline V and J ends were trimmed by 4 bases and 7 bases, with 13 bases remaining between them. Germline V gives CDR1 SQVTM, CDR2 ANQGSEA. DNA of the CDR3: TGCAGCGTTGGTCTCGAGGCGACTGGCTACACCTTC. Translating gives CSVGLEATGYTF.

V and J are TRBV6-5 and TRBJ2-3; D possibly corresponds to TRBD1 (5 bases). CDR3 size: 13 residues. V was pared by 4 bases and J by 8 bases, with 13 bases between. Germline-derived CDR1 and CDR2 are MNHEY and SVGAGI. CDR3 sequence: CASSFETEATQYF. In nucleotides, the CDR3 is TGTGCCAGCAGTTTCGAGACAGAAGCTACGCAGTATTTT.

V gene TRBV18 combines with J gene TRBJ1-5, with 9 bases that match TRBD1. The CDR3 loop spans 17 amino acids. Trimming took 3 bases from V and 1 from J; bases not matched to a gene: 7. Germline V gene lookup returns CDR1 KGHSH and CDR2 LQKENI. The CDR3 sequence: CASSPPGTGKSNQPQHF. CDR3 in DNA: TGTGCCAGCTCACCTCCTGGGACAGGGAAGAGCAATCAGCCCCAGCATTTT.

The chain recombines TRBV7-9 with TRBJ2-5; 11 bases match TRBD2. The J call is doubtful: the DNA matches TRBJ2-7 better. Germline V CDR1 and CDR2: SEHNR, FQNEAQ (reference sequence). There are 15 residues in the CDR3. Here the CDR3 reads CASSFLAGGSDEQYF. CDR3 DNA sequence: TGTGCCAGCAGCTTTCTAGCGGGAGGCTCGGACGAGCAGTACTTC.

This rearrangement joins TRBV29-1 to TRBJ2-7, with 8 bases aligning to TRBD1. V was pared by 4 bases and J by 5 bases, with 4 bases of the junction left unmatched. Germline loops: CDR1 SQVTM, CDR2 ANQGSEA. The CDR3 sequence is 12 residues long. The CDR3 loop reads CSVALQGDEQYF. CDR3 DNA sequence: TGCAGCGTTGCCTTACAGGGGGACGAGCAGTACTTC.

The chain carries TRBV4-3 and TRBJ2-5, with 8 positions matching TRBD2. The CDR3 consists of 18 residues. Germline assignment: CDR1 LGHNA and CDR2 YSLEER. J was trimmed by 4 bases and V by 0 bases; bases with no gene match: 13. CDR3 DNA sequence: TGCGCCAGCAGCCAAGACCTGCCCGGGACTAGGCGTTTAGAGACCCAGTACTTC. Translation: CASSQDLPGTRRLETQYF.

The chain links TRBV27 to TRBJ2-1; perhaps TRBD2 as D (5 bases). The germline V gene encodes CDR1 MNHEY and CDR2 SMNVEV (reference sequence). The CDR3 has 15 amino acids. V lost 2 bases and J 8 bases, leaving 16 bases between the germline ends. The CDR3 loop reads CASSLPRAGIHEQFF. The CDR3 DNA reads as TGTGCCAGCAGTTTACCGAGGGCCGGGATCCATGAGCAGTTCTTC.

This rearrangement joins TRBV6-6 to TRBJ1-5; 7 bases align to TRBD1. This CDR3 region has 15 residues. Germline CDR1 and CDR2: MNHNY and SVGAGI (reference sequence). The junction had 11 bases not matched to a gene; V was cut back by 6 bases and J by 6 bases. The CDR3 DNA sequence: TGTGCCAGCAGCCGAGACAGGGTCGACCGTCAGCCCCAGCATTTT. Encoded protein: CASSRDRVDRQPQHF.

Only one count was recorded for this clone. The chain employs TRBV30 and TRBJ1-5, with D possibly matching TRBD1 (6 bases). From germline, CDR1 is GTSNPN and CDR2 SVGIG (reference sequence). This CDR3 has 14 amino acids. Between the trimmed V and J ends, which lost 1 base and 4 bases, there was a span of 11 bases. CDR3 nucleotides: TGTGCCTGGAGTGGGACAGACAGAAATCAGCCCCAGCATTTT. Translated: CAWSGTDRNQPQHF. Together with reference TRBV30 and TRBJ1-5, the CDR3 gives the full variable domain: SQTIHQWPATLVQPVGSPLSLECTVEGTSNPNLYWYRQAAGRGLQLLFYSVGIGQISSEVPQNLSASRPQDRQFILSSKKLLLSDSGFYLCAWSGTDRNQPQHFGDGTRLSIL.

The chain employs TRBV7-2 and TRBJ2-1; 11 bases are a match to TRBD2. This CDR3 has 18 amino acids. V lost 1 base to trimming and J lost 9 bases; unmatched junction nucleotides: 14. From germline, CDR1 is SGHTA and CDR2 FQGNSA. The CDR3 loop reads CASSLVPQRLAGFGEQFF. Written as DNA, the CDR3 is TGTGCCAGCAGCTTAGTGCCCCAAAGACTAGCGGGATTTGGTGAGCAGTTCTTC.

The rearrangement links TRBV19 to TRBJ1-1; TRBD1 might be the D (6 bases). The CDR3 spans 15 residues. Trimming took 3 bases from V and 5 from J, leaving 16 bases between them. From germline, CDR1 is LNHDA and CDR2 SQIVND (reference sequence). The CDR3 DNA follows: TGTGCCAGTAGTATCTCTGAGACAGGAAGGACTGAAGCTTTCTTT. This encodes CASSISETGRTEAFF.

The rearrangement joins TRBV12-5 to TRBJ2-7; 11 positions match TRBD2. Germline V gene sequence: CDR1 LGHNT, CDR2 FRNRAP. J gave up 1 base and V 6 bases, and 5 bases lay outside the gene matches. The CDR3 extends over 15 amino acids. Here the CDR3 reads CASGSGLADSYEQYF. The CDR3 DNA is TGTGCTAGTGGATCGGGACTAGCGGATTCCTACGAGCAGTACTTC.

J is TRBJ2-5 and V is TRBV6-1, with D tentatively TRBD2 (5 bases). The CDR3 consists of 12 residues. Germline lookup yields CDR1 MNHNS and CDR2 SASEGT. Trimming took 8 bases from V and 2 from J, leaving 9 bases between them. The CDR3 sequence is CASGQRQETQYF. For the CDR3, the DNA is TGTGCCAGCGGGCAGCGGCAAGAGACCCAGTACTTC.

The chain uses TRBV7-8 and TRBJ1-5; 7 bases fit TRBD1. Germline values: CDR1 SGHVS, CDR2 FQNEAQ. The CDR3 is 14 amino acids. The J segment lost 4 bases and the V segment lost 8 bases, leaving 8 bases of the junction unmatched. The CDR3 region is CASSGGQANQPQHF. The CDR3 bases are TGTGCCAGCTCTGGTGGACAGGCAAATCAGCCCCAGCATTTT.

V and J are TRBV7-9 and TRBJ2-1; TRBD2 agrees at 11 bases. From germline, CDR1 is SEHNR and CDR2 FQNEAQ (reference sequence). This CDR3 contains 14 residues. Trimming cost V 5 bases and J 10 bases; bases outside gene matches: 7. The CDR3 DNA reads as TGTGCCAGCAGCGCACAACCTAGCGGGGGGGAGCAGTTCTTC. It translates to CASSAQPSGGEQFF.

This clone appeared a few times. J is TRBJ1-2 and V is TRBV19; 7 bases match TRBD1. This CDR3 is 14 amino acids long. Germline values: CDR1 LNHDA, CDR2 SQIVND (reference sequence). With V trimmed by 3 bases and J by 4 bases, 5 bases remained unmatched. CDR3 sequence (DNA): TGTGCCAGTAGTATTCCAGACAGGGTCTATGGCTACACCTTC. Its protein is CASSIPDRVYGYTF.

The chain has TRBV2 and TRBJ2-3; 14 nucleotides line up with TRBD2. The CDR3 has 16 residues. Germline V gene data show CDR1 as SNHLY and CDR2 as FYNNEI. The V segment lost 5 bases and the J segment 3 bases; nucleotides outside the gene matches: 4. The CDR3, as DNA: TGTGCCAGCAGTCCCGGACTAGCGGGGGGAACAGATACGCAGTATTTT. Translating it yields CASSPGLAGGTDTQYF.

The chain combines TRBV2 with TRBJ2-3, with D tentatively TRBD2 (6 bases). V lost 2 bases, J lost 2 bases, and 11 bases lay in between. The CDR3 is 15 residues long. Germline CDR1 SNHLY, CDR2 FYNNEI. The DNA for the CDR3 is TGTGCCAGCAGTGAAAGGCGGGGAAACACAGATACGCAGTATTTT. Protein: CASSERRGNTDTQYF.

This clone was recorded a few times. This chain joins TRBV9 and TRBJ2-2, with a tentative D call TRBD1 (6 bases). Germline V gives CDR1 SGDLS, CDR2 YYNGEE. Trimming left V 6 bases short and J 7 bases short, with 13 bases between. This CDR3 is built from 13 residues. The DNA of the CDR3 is TGTGCCAGCATGGGCAGGGGTAACGGGGAGCTGTTTTTT. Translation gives CASMGRGNGELFF.

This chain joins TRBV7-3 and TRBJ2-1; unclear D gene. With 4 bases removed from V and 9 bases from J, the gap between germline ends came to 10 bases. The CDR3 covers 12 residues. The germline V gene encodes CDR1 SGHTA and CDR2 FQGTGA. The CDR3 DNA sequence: TGTGCCAGCAGCTCCAAGCCGGGTGAGCAGTTCTTC. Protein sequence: CASSSKPGEQFF.

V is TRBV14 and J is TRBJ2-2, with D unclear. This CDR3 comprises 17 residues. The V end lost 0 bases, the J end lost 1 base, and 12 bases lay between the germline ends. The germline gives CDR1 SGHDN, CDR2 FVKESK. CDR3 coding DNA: TGTGCCAGCAGCCAAGATAGGTGGCAGGTGAACACCGGGGAGCTGTTTTTT. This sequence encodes CASSQDRWQVNTGELFF.

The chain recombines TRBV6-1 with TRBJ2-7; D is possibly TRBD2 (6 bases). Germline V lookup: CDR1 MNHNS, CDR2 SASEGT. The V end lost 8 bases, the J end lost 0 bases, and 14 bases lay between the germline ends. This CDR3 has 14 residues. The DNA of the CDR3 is TGTGCCAGCTCCCCGGCGGGGAGCTCCTACGAGCAGTACTTC. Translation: CASSPAGSSYEQYF.

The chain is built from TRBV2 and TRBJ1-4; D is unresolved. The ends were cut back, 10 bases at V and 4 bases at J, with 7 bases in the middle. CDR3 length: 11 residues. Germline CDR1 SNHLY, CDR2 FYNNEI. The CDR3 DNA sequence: TGTGCCACCAACTATAATGAAAAACTGTTTTTT. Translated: CATNYNEKLFF.

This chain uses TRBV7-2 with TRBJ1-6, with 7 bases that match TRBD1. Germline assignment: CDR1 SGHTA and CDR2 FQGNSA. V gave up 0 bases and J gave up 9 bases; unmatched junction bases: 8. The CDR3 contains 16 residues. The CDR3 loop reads CASSLAGRGSFSPLHF. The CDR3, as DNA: TGTGCCAGCAGCTTAGCCGGCAGGGGGAGTTTTTCACCCCTCCACTTT.

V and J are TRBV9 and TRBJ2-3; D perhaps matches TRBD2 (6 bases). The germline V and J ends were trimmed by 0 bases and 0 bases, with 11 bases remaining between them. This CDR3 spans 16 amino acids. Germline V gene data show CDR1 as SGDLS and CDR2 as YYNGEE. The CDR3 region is CASSVENSGSTDTQYF. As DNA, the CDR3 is TGTGCCAGCAGCGTAGAGAACAGCGGGAGCACAGATACGCAGTATTTT.

CDR3 DNA: TGTGCCACACAGTCCCGGACAGGGGAGGGCGAGACCCAGTACTTC. It specifies CATQSRTGEGETQYF. The chain employs TRBV6-1 and TRBJ2-5; 9 bases line up with TRBD1. The CDR3 contains 15 residues. The V gene's germline CDR1 is MNHNS and CDR2 SASEGT. The trim removed 10 bases at V and 5 bases at J, leaving 14 bases unmatched.